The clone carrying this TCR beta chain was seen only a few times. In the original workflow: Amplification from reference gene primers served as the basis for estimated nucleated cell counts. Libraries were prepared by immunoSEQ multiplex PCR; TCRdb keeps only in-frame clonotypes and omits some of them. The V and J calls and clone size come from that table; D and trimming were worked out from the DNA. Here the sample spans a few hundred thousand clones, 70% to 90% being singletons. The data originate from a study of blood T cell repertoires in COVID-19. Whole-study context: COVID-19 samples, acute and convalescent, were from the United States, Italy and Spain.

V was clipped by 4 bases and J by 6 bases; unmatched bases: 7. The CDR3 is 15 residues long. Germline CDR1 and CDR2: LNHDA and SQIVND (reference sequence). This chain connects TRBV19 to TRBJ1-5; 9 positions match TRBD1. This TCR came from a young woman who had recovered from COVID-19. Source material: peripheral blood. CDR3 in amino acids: CASSKQGAYVQPQHF. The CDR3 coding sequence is TGTGCCAGTAGTAAACAGGGGGCCTATGTTCAGCCCCAGCATTTT.